This TCR beta chain derives from a study of shared clonotypes between healthy human individuals. V lost 2 bases, J lost 1 base, and 2 bases stayed unmatched. The CDR3 contains 15 residues. CDR1 and CDR2 from the germline V gene are SGHKS and YYEKEE (reference sequence). The data were produced by immunoSEQ multiplex PCR, yet TCRdb's version contains in-frame clones alone and is incomplete. This sample has approximately 1,500,000 clones; roughly 96% occur once, and the top ten carry 1.2%. The source material was naive CD4+ T cells sorted from blood. Indicated subset: CD45RA+ positively selected. V is TRBV5-5 and J is TRBJ2-2; 7 positions agree with TRBD1. This clonotype was sampled from a man aged 30-40 years in good health. CDR3: CASSLQGLNTGELFF. DNA for the CDR3: TGTGCCAGCAGCTTACAGGGGTTGAACACCGGGGAGCTGTTTTTT.